This passage covers 7 T cell receptor beta chains from one sample sequenced in a study of beta chain features in type 1 diabetes. Expressed TCRB transcripts were sequenced because the entire RNA isolate underwent reverse transcription. Generated by immunoSEQ multiplex PCR, the TCRdb table keeps only in-frame clones and is missing some. The sample holds 60,000 or so clones, approximately 59% seen once. Sequenced input: Tregs from blood. The origin of the receptors is a woman aged 18-35 years in good health.

The chain employs TRBV21-1 and TRBJ1-1. TRBV21-1 corresponds to a pseudogene. This CDR3 is built from 15 residues. The DNA of the CDR3 is TGTGCCAGCAGCGCTGCCGGGAGGTTGAACACTGAAGCTTTCTTT. Its protein is CASSAAGRLNTEAFF.

The chain has TRBV19 and TRBJ1-2; 10 bases line up with TRBD1. Germline CDR1 LNHDA, CDR2 SQIVND (reference sequence). After removal of 4 bases from V and 2 bases from J, the junction contained 4 bases not matched to a gene. This CDR3 comprises 15 residues. The CDR3 DNA sequence: TGTGCCAGTAGTAGAGGGGGACAGGGGAACTATGGCTACACCTTC. Encoded protein: CASSRGGQGNYGYTF.

This rearrangement joins TRBV9 to TRBJ1-2, with D hard to call. This CDR3 is 13 amino acids long. The V and J ends lost 1 base and 5 bases respectively, with 9 bases between them. Germline CDR1 SGDLS, CDR2 YYNGEE. The CDR3 spells CASSVLSGYGYTF. The CDR3 DNA is TGTGCCAGCAGCGTATTGTCGGGATATGGCTACACCTTC.

The chain recombines TRBV6-6 with TRBJ2-7; 10 nucleotides match TRBD1. The trim removed 0 bases at V and 7 bases at J, leaving 6 bases unmatched. This CDR3 is 15 amino acids long. The germline gives CDR1 MNHNY, CDR2 SVGAGI (reference sequence). The CDR3 loop is CASSYSGTGVVEQYF. The CDR3 nucleotides read TGTGCCAGCAGTTACTCAGGGACAGGGGTGGTGGAGCAGTACTTC.

V gene TRBV9 combines with J gene TRBJ2-5; D is perhaps TRBD2 (6 bases). The length of the CDR3 is 17 residues. Germline V lookup: CDR1 SGDLS, CDR2 YYNGEE. Trimming stripped 3 bases from V and 4 bases from J, with 22 bases between. CDR3 DNA sequence: TGTGCCAGCAGCGCACATCGCCGGGGGATTACGGCAGAGACCCAGTACTTC. Translated: CASSAHRRGITAETQYF.

This clone was seen a few times. The gene calls are TRBV6-6 and TRBJ1-6; perhaps TRBD1 as D (6 bases). The CDR3 has 12 residues. Germline lookup yields CDR1 MNHNY and CDR2 SVGAGI (reference sequence). The germline V and J ends were trimmed by 5 bases and 8 bases, with 7 bases remaining between them. The DNA for the CDR3 is TGTGCCAGCAGTCACAGGGATTCACCCCTCCACTTT. The encoded protein is CASSHRDSPLHF.

This chain connects TRBV10-3 to TRBJ2-3; a possible D gene is TRBD2 (7 bases). From germline, CDR1 is ENHRY and CDR2 SYGVKD. The CDR3 contains 16 residues. With 4 bases removed from V and 0 bases from J, the gap between germline ends came to 14 bases. CDR3 sequence: CAISGGGGSSTDTQYF. In DNA form, the CDR3 reads TGTGCCATCAGTGGGGGCGGGGGCTCTAGCACAGATACGCAGTATTTT.